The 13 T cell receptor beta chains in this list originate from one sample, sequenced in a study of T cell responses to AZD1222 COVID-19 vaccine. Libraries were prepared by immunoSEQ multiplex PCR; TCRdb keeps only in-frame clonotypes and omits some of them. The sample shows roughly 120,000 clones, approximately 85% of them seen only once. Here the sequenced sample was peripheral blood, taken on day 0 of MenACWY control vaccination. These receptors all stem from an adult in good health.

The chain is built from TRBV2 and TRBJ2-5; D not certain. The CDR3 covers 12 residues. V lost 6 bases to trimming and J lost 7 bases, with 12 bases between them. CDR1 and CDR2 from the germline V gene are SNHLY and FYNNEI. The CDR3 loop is CASRPDLGTQYF. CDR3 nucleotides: TGTGCCAGCAGGCCGGACCTGGGGACCCAGTACTTC.

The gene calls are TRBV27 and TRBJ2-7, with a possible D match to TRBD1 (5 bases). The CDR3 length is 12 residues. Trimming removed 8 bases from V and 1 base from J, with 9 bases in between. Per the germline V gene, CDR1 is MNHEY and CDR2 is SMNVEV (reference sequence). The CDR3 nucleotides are TGTGCCAGCCGTGGGGCATCCTACGAGCAGTACTTC. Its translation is CASRGASYEQYF.

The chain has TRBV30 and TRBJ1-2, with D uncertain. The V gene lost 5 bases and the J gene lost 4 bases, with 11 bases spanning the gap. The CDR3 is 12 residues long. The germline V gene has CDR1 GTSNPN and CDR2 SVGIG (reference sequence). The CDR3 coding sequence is TGTGCCTGGGGAGAGGGAAGCTATGGCTACACCTTC. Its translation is CAWGEGSYGYTF.

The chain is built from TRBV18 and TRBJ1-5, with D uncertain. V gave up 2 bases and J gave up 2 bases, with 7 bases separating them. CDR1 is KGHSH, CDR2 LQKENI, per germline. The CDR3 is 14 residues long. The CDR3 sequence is CASSPKRGNQPQHF. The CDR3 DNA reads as TGTGCCAGCTCACCAAAACGAGGCAATCAGCCCCAGCATTTT.

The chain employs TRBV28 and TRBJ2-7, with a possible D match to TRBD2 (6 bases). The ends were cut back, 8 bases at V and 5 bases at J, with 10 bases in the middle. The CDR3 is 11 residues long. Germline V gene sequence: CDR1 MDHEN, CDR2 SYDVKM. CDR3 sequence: CASAWGDEQYF. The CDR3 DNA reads TGTGCCAGCGCCTGGGGGGACGAGCAGTACTTC.

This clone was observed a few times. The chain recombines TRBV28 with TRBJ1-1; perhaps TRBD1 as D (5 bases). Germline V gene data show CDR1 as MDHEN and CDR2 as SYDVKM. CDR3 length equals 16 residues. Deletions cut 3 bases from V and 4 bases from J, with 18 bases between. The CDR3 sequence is CASSFPPGGSLTEAFF. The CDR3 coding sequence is TGTGCCAGCAGTTTTCCCCCGGGGGGGTCCCTCACTGAAGCTTTCTTT.

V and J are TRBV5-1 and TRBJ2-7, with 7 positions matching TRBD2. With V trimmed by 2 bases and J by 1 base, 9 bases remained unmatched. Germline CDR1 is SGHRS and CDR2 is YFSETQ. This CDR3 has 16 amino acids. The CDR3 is CASSFPLRGGSYEQYF. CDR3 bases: TGCGCCAGCAGCTTCCCCTTACGGGGAGGGTCCTACGAGCAGTACTTC.

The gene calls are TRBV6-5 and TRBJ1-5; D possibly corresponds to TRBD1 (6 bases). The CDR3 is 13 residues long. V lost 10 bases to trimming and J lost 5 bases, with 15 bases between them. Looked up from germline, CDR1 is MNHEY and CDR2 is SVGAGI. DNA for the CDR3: TGTGCCACCACCACCAGGGGAGATCAGCCCCAGCATTTT. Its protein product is CATTTRGDQPQHF.

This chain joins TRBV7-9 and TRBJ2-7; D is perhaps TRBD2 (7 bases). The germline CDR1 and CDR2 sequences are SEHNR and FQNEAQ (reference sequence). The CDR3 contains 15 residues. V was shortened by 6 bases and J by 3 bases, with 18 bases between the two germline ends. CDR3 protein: CASRYEGGPHYEQYF. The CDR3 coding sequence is TGTGCCAGCAGGTACGAGGGGGGGCCGCACTACGAGCAGTACTTC. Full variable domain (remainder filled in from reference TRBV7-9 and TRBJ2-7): DTGVSQNPRHKITKRGQNVTFRCDPISEHNRLYWYRQTLGQGPEFLTYFQNEAQLEKSRLLSDRFSAERPKGSFSTLEIQRTEQGDSAMYLCASRYEGGPHYEQYFGPGTRLTVT.

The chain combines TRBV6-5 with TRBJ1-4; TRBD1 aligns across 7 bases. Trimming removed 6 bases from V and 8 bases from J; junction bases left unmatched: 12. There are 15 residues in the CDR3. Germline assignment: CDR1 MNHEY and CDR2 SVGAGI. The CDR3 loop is CASRRSDRVGEKLFF. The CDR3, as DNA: TGTGCCAGCAGGAGGAGCGACAGGGTGGGGGAAAAACTGTTTTTT.

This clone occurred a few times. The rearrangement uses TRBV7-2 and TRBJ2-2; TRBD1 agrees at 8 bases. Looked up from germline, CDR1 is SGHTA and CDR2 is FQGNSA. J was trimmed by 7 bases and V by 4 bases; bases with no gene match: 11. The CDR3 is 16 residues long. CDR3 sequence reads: CASSYTGGIKSGELFF. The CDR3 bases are TGTGCCAGCAGCTATACAGGGGGTATTAAGAGCGGGGAGCTGTTTTTT.

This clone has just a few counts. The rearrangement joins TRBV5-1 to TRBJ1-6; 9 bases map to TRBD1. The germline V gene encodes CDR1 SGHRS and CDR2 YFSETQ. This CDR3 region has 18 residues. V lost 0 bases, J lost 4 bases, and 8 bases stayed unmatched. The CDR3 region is CASSLVLQGAQYNSPLHF. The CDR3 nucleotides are TGCGCCAGCAGCTTGGTTTTACAGGGGGCCCAGTATAATTCACCCCTCCACTTT.

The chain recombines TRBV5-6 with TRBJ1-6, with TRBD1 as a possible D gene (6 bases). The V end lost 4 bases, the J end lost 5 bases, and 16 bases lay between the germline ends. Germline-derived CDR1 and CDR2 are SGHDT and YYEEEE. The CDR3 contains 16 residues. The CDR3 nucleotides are TGTGCCAGCAGCCCGGGGGGCGGCACCAATAATTCACCCCTCCACTTT. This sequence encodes CASSPGGGTNNSPLHF.